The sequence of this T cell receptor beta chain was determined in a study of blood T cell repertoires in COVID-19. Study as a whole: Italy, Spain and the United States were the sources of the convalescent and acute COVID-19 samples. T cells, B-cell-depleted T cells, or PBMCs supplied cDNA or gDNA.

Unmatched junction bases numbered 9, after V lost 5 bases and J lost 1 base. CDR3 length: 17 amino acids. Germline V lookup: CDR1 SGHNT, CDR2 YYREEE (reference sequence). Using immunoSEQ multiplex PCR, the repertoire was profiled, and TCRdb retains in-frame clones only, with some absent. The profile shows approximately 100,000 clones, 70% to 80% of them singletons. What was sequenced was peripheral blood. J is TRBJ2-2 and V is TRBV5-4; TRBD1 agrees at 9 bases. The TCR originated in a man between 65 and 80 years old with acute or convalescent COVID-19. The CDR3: CASRGQGSQVNTGELFF. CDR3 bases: TGTGCCAGCAGGGGACAGGGCTCTCAGGTGAACACCGGGGAGCTGTTTTTT.